This TCR beta chain comes out of a study of shared clonotypes between healthy human individuals. Germline loops: CDR1 SEHNR, CDR2 FQNEAQ (reference sequence). Between the trimmed V and J ends, which lost 1 base and 0 bases, there was a span of 13 bases. The CDR3 length is 16 residues. CD8 cells regarded as naive lacked CD45RO, were positively chosen for CCR7, and omitted terminally differentiated effector memory CD45RA+ cells. Sequencing used immunoSEQ multiplex PCR; TCRdb keeps in-frame clones, though not all of them. Counted here are about 2 million clones, about 95% occurring once; the ten biggest clones make up 0.85% to 1.3%.

Sequenced sample: naive CD8+ T cells sorted from blood. This TCR was recovered from a man in his late teens or twenties in good health. V and J are TRBV7-9 and TRBJ2-7, with D maybe TRBD2 (5 bases). CDR3 residues: CASSLVGSASSYEQYF. The DNA of the CDR3 is TGTGCCAGCAGCTTAGTTGGGAGTGCTAGCTCCTACGAGCAGTACTTC.